The next 13 T cell receptor beta chains were all read from a single sample in a study of beta chain features in type 1 diabetes. The study, taken as a whole, reports: Type 1 diabetes patients had TCRB CDR3s that were shorter (moderately but significantly so) in all four CD4+ subsets.

Expressed TCRB transcripts were sequenced after all isolated RNA was converted to cDNA. Only in-frame clones appear in the TCRdb table, and some are missing; sequencing was by immunoSEQ multiplex PCR. In the table there are 600,000 to 700,000 clones, roughly 12% of which are singletons. Their specific antigens are unknown. The sample was naive CD4+ T cells from blood. Source of these receptors: a man between 18 and 35 years old with type 1 diabetes.

A few counts support this clone. The chain carries TRBV30 and TRBJ1-2; D unclear. The CDR3 consists of 12 residues. V dropped 4 bases and J dropped 4 bases, with 10 bases sitting between them. Germline V gene lookup returns CDR1 GTSNPN and CDR2 SVGIG (reference sequence). DNA for the CDR3: TGTGCCTGGACCCCCGACCCCTATGGCTACACCTTC. Protein sequence: CAWTPDPYGYTF.

This clone has just a few counts. This sequence joins TRBV6-4 and TRBJ2-1, with D perhaps matching TRBD1 (6 bases). In germline, CDR1 is MRHNA, CDR2 SNTAGT. The CDR3 length is 12 residues. V was pared by 5 bases and J by 10 bases, with 12 bases between. CDR3 loop: CASSSQRGEQFF. In nucleotides, the CDR3 is TGTGCCAGCAGTTCCCAGAGGGGGGAGCAGTTCTTC.

DNA for the CDR3: TGCGCCAGCAAAGGGACTAGCGGGCGGTACGAGCAGTACTTC. Amino acids: CASKGTSGRYEQYF. This chain links TRBV5-1 with TRBJ2-7; TRBD2 matches at 12 bases. CDR1 and CDR2 from the germline V gene are SGHRS and YFSETQ. The CDR3 is 14 amino acids. V shed 6 bases and J 4 bases; nucleotides not matched to a gene: 5.

The V gene is TRBV29-1, the J gene TRBJ1-1; D unresolved. The CDR3 contains 14 residues. Trimming left V 3 bases short and J 2 bases short, with 13 bases between. Germline CDR1 is SQVTM and CDR2 is ANQGSEA. DNA for the CDR3: TGCAGCGTTGAGAACAGCTTATCTAACACTGAAGCTTTCTTT. Translation: CSVENSLSNTEAFF.

J is TRBJ2-7 and V is TRBV7-9; D could derive from TRBD1 or TRBD2 (5 bases each). V lost 4 bases to trimming and J lost 5 bases, with 15 bases between them. Germline V gene lookup returns CDR1 SEHNR and CDR2 FQNEAQ (reference sequence). This CDR3 contains 14 residues. CDR3 in amino acids: CASSSSGWDDEQYF. In DNA, the CDR3 is TGTGCCAGCAGCTCCTCGGGTTGGGACGACGAGCAGTACTTC. Looking up the rest from reference TRBV7-9 and TRBJ2-7 gives the full variable domain: DTGVSQNPRHKITKRGQNVTFRCDPISEHNRLYWYRQTLGQGPEFLTYFQNEAQLEKSRLLSDRFSAERPKGSFSTLEIQRTEQGDSAMYLCASSSSGWDDEQYFGPGTRLTVT.

This clone appeared once. This chain links TRBV10-3 with TRBJ2-7; either TRBD1 or TRBD2 may fit D (6 bases each). There are 14 residues in the CDR3. Germline-derived CDR1 and CDR2 are ENHRY and SYGVKD. Deletions cut 3 bases from V and 2 bases from J, with 11 bases between. CDR3 sequence: CAISEGGGTYEQYF. Written as DNA, the CDR3 is TGTGCCATCAGTGAAGGGGGAGGAACCTACGAGCAGTACTTC.

This clone was seen a few times. Other nucleotide sequences in the sample specify the same CDR3. The chain recombines TRBV7-9 with TRBJ1-5; 10 bases match TRBD1. Trimming took 1 base from V and 5 from J; bases not matched to a gene: 2. Germline-derived CDR1 and CDR2 are SEHNR and FQNEAQ (reference sequence). The CDR3 is 15 residues long. The CDR3: CASSLGQGADQPQHF. In DNA, the CDR3 is TGTGCCAGCAGCTTAGGACAGGGGGCGGATCAGCCCCAGCATTTT.

This clone was seen a handful of times. The chain is built from TRBV5-1 and TRBJ2-3; 9 bases fit TRBD1. The V gene end was trimmed by 4 bases and the J gene end by 5 bases; junction bases not matched to a gene: 5. The CDR3 has 14 amino acids. Looked up from germline, CDR1 is SGHRS and CDR2 is YFSETQ. The CDR3 protein is CASSRDREGDTQYF. CDR3 DNA sequence: TGCGCCAGCAGCCGGGACAGGGAGGGAGATACGCAGTATTTT.

This CDR3 is CASSRSGDNTDTQYF. The CDR3 nucleotides read TGCGCCAGCAGCCGTAGCGGGGATAACACAGATACGCAGTATTTT. The chain carries TRBV5-1 and TRBJ2-3; 8 bases fit TRBD2. The CDR3 contains 15 residues. The ends lost 4 bases at V and 2 bases at J; junction bases unmatched: 6. Germline CDR1 SGHRS, CDR2 YFSETQ.

The chain joins TRBV19 to TRBJ2-7; 9 bases are a match to TRBD1. The germline V gene encodes CDR1 LNHDA and CDR2 SQIVND (reference sequence). The CDR3 is made up of 14 amino acids. With V trimmed by 5 bases and J by 2 bases, 4 bases remained unmatched. In DNA, the CDR3 is TGTGCCAGTAGTCCGGGACAGGGAACCTACGAGCAGTACTTC. It yields the protein CASSPGQGTYEQYF.

This clone was counted only a few times. This sequence joins TRBV30 and TRBJ2-3, with D possibly matching TRBD2 (6 bases). Germline V gene lookup returns CDR1 GTSNPN and CDR2 SVGIG (reference sequence). This CDR3 contains 13 residues. V was shortened by 5 bases and J by 2 bases, with 11 bases between the two germline ends. CDR3 DNA: TGTGCCTGGGGGGGACTCCTCACAGATACGCAGTATTTT. Its protein is CAWGGLLTDTQYF.

The CDR3 coding sequence is TGTGCCTGGGACACCAAGGGTAATAGCAATCAGCCCCAGCATTTT. This codes for CAWDTKGNSNQPQHF. The J gene is TRBJ1-5, the V gene TRBV30, with D hard to call. Deletions cut 5 bases from V and 0 bases from J, with 14 bases between. The CDR3 runs to 15 residues. Germline CDR1 is GTSNPN and CDR2 is SVGIG (reference sequence).

The CDR3, as DNA: TGTGCCAGCTCTCCGAGATGGGGCTGCGAGCAGTACTTC. Protein: CASSPRWGCEQYF. The chain couples TRBV18 to TRBJ2-7; possibly TRBD1 for D (5 bases). The length of the CDR3 is 13 residues. The germline V gene encodes CDR1 KGHSH and CDR2 LQKENI. Between the trimmed V and J ends, which lost 6 bases and 6 bases, there was a span of 15 bases.